The T cell receptor beta chain described here comes from a study of cytomegalovirus exposure and HLA in healthy donors. The PCR ran on 60 Vbeta and 13 Jbeta primers. Profiling relied on immunoSEQ multiplex PCR, and the TCRdb table lists in-frame clones only, not all of them. Here the sample spans approximately 190,000 clones, 75% to 90% being singletons. The germline CDR1 and CDR2 sequences are WSHSY and SAAADI. The length of the CDR3 is 13 residues. Trimming at V came to 6 bases and at J to 10 bases, leaving 3 bases not matched to a gene. The source of this sequence is a man in his forties or fifties in good health and CMV-seropositive. The sequenced sample was PBMCs. The V and J genes are TRBV10-2 and TRBJ1-6; 10 bases match TRBD1. CDR3 residues: CASRPDRGSPLHF. The CDR3 coding sequence is TGCGCCAGCAGGCCGGACAGGGGGTCACCCCTCCACTTT.